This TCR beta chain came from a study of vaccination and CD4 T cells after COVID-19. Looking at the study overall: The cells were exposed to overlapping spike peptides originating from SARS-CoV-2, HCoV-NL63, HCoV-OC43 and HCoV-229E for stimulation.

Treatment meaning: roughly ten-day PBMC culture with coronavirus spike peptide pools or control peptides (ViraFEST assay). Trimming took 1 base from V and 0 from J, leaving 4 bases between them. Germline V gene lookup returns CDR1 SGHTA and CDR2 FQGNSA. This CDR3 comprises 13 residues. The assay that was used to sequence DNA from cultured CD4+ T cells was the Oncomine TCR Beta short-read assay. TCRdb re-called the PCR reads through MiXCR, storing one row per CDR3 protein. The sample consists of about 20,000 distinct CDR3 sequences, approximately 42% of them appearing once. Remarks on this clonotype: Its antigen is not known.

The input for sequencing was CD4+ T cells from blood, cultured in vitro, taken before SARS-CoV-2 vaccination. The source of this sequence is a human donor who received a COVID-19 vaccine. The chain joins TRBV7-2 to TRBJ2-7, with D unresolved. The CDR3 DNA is TGTGCCAGCAGCTTAGAATACTCCTACGAGCAGTACTTC. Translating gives CASSLEYSYEQYF. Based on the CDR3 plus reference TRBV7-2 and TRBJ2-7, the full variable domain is GAGVSQSPSNKVTEKGKDVELRCDPISGHTALYWYRQSLGQGLEFLIYFQGNSAPDKSGLPSDRFSAERTGGSVSTLTIQRTQQEDSAVYLCASSLEYSYEQYFGPGTRLTVT.